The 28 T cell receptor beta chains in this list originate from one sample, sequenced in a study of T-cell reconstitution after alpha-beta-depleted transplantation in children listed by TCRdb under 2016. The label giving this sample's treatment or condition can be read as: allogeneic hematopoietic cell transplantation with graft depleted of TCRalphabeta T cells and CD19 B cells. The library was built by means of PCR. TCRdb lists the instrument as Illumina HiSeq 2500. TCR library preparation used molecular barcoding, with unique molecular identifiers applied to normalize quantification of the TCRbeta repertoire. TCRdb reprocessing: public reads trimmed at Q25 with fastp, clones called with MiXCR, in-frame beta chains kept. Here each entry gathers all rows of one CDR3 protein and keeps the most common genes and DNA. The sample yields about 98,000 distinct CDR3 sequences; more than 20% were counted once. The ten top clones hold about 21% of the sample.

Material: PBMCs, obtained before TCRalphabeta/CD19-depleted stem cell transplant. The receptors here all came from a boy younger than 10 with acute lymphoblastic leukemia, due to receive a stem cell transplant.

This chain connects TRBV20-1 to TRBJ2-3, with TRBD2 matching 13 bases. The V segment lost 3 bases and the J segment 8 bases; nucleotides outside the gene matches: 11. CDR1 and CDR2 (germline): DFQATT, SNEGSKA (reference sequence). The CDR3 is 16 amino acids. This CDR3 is CSASPNGLAGDGTQYF. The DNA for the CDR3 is TGCAGTGCTAGTCCTAACGGACTAGCGGGAGACGGTACGCAGTATTTT.

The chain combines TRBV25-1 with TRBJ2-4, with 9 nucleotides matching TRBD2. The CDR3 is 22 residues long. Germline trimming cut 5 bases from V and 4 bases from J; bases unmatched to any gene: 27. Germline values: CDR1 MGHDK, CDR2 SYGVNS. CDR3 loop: CASSPTTDRLAEGLLKKNIQYF. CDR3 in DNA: TGTGCCAGCAGTCCAACGACAGATCGACTAGCGGAGGGGCTATTAAAGAAAAACATTCAGTACTTC.

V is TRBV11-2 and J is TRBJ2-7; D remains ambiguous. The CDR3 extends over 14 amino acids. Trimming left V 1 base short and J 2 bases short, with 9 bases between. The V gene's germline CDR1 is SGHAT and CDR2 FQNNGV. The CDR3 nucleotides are TGTGCCAGCAGCTTAGTGGACGGACCCTACGAGCAGTACTTC. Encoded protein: CASSLVDGPYEQYF.

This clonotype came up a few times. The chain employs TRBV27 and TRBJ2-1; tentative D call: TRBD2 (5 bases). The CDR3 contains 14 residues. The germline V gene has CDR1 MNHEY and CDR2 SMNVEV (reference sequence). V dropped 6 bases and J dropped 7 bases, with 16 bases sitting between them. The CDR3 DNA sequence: TGTGCCAGCAGAACGACACAAGCGGTGAATGAGCAGTTCTTC. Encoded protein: CASRTTQAVNEQFF.

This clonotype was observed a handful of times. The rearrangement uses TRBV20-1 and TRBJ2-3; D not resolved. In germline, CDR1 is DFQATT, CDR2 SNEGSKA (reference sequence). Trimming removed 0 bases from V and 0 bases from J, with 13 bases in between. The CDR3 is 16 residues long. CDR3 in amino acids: CSARDWAQASTDTQYF. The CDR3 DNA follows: TGCAGTGCTAGAGATTGGGCGCAGGCAAGCACAGATACGCAGTATTTT.

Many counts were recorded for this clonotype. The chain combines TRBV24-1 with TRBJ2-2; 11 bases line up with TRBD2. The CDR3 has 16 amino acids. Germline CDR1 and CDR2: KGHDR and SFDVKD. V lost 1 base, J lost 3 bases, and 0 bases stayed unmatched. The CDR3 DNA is TGTGCCACCAGTGATTTACTAGCGGGAGACACCGGGGAGCTGTTTTTT. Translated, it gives CATSDLLAGDTGELFF.

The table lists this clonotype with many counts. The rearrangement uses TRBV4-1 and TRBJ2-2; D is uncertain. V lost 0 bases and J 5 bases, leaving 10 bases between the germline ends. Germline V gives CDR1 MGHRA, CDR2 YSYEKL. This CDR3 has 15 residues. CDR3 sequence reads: CASSQDILRTGELFF. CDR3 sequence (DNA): TGCGCCAGCAGCCAAGATATACTCCGGACCGGGGAGCTGTTTTTT.

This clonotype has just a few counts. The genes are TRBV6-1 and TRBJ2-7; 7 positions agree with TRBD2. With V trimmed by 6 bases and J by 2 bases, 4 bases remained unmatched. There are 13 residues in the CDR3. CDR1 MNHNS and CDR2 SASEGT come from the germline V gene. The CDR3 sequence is CASRSGGTYEQYF. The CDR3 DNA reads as TGTGCCAGCAGATCGGGAGGAACCTACGAGCAGTACTTC.

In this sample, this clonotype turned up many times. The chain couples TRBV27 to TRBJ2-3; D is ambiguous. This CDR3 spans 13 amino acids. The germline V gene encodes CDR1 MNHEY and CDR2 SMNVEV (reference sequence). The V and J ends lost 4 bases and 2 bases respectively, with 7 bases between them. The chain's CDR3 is CASSYGPTDTQYF. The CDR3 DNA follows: TGTGCCAGCAGTTATGGCCCCACAGATACGCAGTATTTT.

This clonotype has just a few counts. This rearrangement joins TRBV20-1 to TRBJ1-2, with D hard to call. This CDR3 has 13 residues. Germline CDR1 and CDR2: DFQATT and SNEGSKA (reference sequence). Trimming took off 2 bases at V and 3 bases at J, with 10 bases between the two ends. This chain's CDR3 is CSARFTEYYGYTF. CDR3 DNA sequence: TGCAGTGCTAGATTTACAGAGTACTATGGCTACACCTTC.

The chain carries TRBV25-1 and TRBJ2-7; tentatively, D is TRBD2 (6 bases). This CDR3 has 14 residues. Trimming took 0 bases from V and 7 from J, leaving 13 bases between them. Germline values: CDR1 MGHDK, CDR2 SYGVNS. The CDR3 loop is CASSEYGGAREQYF. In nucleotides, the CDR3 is TGTGCCAGCAGTGAATACGGAGGGGCCCGGGAGCAGTACTTC.

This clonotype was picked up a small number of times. CDR3 coding DNA: TGCGCCAGCAGCCAAGAAACCGGGAGGGCCCCTTCCTACAATGAGCAGTTCTTC. Protein sequence: CASSQETGRAPSYNEQFF. The rearrangement joins TRBV4-3 to TRBJ2-1, with 8 positions matching TRBD2. V was clipped by 0 bases and J by 1 base; unmatched bases: 8. The CDR3 totals 18 residues. Per the germline V gene, CDR1 is LGHNA and CDR2 is YSLEER.

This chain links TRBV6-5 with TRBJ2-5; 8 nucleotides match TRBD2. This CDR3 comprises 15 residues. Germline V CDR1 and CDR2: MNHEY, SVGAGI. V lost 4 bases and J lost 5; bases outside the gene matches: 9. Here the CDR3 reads CASSSFVTSAETQYF. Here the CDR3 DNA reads TGTGCCAGCAGTTCATTCGTGACTAGCGCTGAGACCCAGTACTTC.

The CDR3 loop reads CASSPWDSSYEQYF. CDR3 in DNA: TGTGCCAGCAGCCCATGGGACAGCTCCTACGAGCAGTACTTC. This sequence joins TRBV9 and TRBJ2-7, with TRBD1 identical over 7 bases. Losses at the gene ends were 4 bases for V and 0 bases for J; bases not matched to a gene: 4. This CDR3 comprises 14 residues. Germline assignment: CDR1 SGDLS and CDR2 YYNGEE. The full variable domain, completed using reference TRBV9 and TRBJ2-7, is DSGVTQTPKHLITATGQRVTLRCSPRSGDLSVYWYQQSLDQGLQFLIQYYNGEERAKGNILERFSAQQFPDLHSELNLSSLELGDSALYFCASSPWDSSYEQYFGPGTRLTVT.

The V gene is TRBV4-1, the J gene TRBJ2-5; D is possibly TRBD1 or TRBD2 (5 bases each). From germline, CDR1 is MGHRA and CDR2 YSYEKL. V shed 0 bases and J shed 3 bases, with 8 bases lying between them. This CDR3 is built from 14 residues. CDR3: CASSQDGTEETQYF. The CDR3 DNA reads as TGCGCCAGCAGCCAAGATGGGACCGAAGAGACCCAGTACTTC.

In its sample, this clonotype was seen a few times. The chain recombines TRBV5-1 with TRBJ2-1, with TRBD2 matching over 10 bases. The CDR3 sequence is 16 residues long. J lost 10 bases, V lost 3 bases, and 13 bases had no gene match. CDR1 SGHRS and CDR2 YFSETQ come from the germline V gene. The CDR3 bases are TGCGCCAGCAGCTCGACCGGGACTAGCGACCTTCTGGAGCAGTTCTTC. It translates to CASSSTGTSDLLEQFF.

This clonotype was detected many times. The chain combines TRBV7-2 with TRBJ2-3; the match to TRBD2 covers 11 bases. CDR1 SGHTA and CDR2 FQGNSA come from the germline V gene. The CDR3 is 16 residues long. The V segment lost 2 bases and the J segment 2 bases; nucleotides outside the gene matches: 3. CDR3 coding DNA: TGTGCCAGCAGCTTACCGGGACTAGCGGTCACAGATACGCAGTATTTT. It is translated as CASSLPGLAVTDTQYF.

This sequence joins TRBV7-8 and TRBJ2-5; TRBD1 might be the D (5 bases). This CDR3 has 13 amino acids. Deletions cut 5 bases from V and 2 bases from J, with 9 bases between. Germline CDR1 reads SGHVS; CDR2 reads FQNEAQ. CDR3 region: CASSVGQQETQYF. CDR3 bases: TGTGCCAGCAGCGTGGGGCAACAAGAGACCCAGTACTTC.

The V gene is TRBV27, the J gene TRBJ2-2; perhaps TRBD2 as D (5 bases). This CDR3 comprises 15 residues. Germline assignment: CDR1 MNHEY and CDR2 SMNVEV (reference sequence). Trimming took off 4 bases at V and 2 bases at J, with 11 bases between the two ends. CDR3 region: CASSYQRSNTGELFF. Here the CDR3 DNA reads TGTGCCAGCAGTTACCAGCGGAGCAACACCGGGGAGCTGTTTTTT.

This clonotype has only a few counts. As DNA, the CDR3 is TGTGCCAGCAGCGCCGGACGGCTCCAAGAGACCCAGTACTTC. As protein: CASSAGRLQETQYF. This chain links TRBV9 with TRBJ2-5; D remains ambiguous. This CDR3 has 14 residues. Germline-derived CDR1 and CDR2 are SGDLS and YYNGEE. Trimming took off 3 bases at V and 1 base at J, with 10 bases between the two ends.

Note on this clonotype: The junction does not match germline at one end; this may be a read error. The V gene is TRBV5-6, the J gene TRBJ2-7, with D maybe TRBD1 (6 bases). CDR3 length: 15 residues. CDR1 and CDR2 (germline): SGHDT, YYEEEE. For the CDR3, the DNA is TGTACCAGCAGCCCTCGGGGACACCACTCCTACGAGCAGTACTTC. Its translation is CTSSPRGHHSYEQYF.

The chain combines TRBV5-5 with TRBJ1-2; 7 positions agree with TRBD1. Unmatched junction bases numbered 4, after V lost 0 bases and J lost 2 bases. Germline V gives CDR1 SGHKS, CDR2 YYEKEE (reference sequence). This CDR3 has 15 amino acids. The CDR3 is CASSLAGTDNYGYTF. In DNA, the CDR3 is TGTGCCAGCAGCTTGGCAGGGACAGACAACTATGGCTACACCTTC.

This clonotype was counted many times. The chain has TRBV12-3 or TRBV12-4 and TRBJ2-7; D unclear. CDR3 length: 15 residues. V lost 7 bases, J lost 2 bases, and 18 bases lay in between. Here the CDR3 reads CASNPGPAATYEQYF. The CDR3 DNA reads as TGTGCCAGCAATCCCGGGCCGGCAGCTACCTACGAGCAGTACTTC.

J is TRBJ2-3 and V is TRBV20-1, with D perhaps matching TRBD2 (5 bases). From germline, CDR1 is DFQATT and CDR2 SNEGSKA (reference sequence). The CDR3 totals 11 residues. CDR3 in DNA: TGCAGCGACCTCGGGGAAGATACGCAGTATTTT. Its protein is CSDLGEDTQYF.

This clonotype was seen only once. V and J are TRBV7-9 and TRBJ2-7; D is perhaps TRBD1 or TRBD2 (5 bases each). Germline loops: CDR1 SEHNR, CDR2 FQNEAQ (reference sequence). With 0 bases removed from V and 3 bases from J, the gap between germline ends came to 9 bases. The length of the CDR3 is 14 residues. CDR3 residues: CASSLARDGYEQYF. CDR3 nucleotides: TGTGCCAGCAGCTTAGCCAGGGACGGCTACGAGCAGTACTTC.

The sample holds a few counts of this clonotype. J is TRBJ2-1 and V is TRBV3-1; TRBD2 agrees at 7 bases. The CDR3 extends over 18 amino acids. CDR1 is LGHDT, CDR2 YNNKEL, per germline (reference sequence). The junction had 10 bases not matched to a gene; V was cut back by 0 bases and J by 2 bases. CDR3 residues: CASSQEAGGGGAYNEQFF. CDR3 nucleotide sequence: TGTGCCAGCAGCCAAGAAGCCGGCGGCGGGGGTGCCTACAATGAGCAGTTCTTC.

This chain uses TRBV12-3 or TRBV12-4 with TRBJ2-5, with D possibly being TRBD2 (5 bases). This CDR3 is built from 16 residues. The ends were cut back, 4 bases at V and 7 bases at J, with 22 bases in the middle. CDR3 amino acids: CASSSTNLDTRGTQYF. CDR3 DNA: TGTGCCAGCAGTTCTACTAACCTCGATACCCGGGGGACCCAGTACTTC.

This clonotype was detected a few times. The CDR3 bases are TGTGCCAGCAGCTTAGTCGGGGAGGTAGCCGGGGAGCTGTTTTTT. Protein sequence: CASSLVGEVAGELFF. The chain employs TRBV11-2 and TRBJ2-2; D might be TRBD2 (6 bases). Trimming removed 1 base at V and 6 bases at J, with 12 bases between. The CDR3 spans 15 residues. In germline, CDR1 is SGHAT, CDR2 FQNNGV.